These 8 T cell receptor beta chains originate from one sample sequenced in a study of OX40 agonist ivuxolimab in advanced cancers. The library was built by means of the immunoSEQ multiplex PCR assay. The source is immuneACCESS, and TCRdb retained only in-frame sequences with V and J called. Part of the clones is not carried over; for the studies checked, unresolved V genes explain less than half of this, and the remainder is unexplained. The sample profile shows around 45,000 clones; around 90% of them were found once. Jointly, the top ten make up approximately 6% of the sample. The sequences come from CD4+ or CD8+ T cells sorted from blood, collected in a trial of the OX40 agonist ivuxolimab. The receptors come from an adult with an advanced solid tumor such as melanoma, head and neck, liver or kidney cancer.

This sequence joins TRBV28 and TRBJ1-1; weak D call: TRBD1 (5 bases). This CDR3 is 13 amino acids long. Germline V gene sequence: CDR1 MDHEN, CDR2 SYDVKM. Trimming pared 2 bases from V and 5 bases from J, leaving 9 bases between. The CDR3 DNA follows: TGTGCCAGCAGTTTAGGGGGGAGGACTGAAGCTTTCTTT. Encoded protein: CASSLGGRTEAFF.

V gene TRBV10-1 combines with J gene TRBJ2-5; maybe TRBD2 (6 bases). With 4 bases removed from V and 0 bases from J, the gap between germline ends came to 15 bases. Germline V gives CDR1 WNHNN, CDR2 SYGVQD (reference sequence). The CDR3 consists of 16 residues. The chain's CDR3 is CASSARRGTDQETQYF. As DNA, the CDR3 is TGCGCCAGCAGTGCCCGTCGAGGGACTGACCAAGAGACCCAGTACTTC.

The rearrangement links TRBV7-9 to TRBJ1-4, with D possibly matching TRBD1 (5 bases). This CDR3 spans 14 amino acids. Germline V gives CDR1 SEHNR, CDR2 FQNEAQ (reference sequence). Trimming shortened V by 5 bases and J by 4 bases, and 11 bases separated the two germline ends. The CDR3 region has the DNA TGTGCCAGCAGCGGGACCGAGATTAATGAAAAACTGTTTTTT. Translation: CASSGTEINEKLFF.

This clone was seen more than once but under ten times. The J gene is TRBJ2-7, the V gene TRBV9; D remains ambiguous. Trimming took off 3 bases at V and 7 bases at J, with 14 bases between the two ends. Germline CDR1 reads SGDLS; CDR2 reads YYNGEE. The CDR3 is 13 amino acids. The DNA of the CDR3 is TGTGCCAGCAGCGCCCAGACAAGCCTGGAGCAGTACTTC. Translation: CASSAQTSLEQYF.

This chain uses TRBV29-1 with TRBJ2-7; TRBD2 aligns across 8 bases. The CDR3 runs to 13 residues. Germline assignment: CDR1 SQVTM and CDR2 ANQGSEA. V trimming: 5 bases; J trimming: 2 bases; junction bases outside the gene matches: 5. The CDR3 is CSVRAGGTYEQYF. CDR3 coding DNA: TGCAGCGTTAGGGCGGGAGGCACCTACGAGCAGTACTTC.

The gene calls are TRBV27 and TRBJ1-1; weak D call: TRBD1 (5 bases). CDR3 length equals 14 residues. The germline V gene has CDR1 MNHEY and CDR2 SMNVEV (reference sequence). Trimming stripped 3 bases from V and 0 bases from J, with 8 bases between. The CDR3 DNA reads TGTGCCAGCAGTTTGGCAGGGCTGAACACTGAAGCTTTCTTT. Residues: CASSLAGLNTEAFF.

CDR3 sequence (DNA): TGTGCCAGCAGCTTAGGGTCGGGACAGGGCTACGAGCAGTACTTC. Protein product: CASSLGSGQGYEQYF. The chain recombines TRBV7-8 with TRBJ2-7; 9 bases fit TRBD1. The CDR3 has 15 amino acids. V lost 1 base, J lost 3 bases, and 4 bases stayed unmatched. CDR1 SGHVS and CDR2 FQNEAQ come from the germline V gene.

The CDR3 protein is CASSFTGGNTEAFF. Written as DNA, the CDR3 is TGCGCCAGCAGCTTCACCGGGGGGAACACTGAAGCTTTCTTT. This chain joins TRBV5-1 and TRBJ1-1; D may be TRBD1 (5 bases). Trimming shortened V by 2 bases and J by 1 base, and 9 bases separated the two germline ends. The CDR3 is made up of 14 amino acids. Germline assignment: CDR1 SGHRS and CDR2 YFSETQ.